This T cell receptor beta chain is drawn from a study of read filtering for tumor transcriptome and immune sequencing. Study findings and constraints: RNA-seq captured clonotypes less deeply and reliably than IR-seq.

The library was built from approximately 400 ng RNA with molecular barcoded adaptors for alpha/delta and beta/gamma chains. MiXCR was run by TCRdb on the reads, yielding one entry per CDR3 protein. The sample holds some 80,000 distinct CDR3 sequences, 9% to 15% seen once. The CDR3 contains 19 residues. This clonotype was counted at least ten times. Its target is not known. The sequence derives from a donor at least 40 years old with multiple myeloma. V and J are TRBV21-1 and TRBJ2-1; TRBD2 was called by the table and not checked on the DNA. TRBV21-1 is listed as a pseudogene. Sequenced material: a population of CD138-negative cells sorted from bone marrow. CDR3 loop: CASNKTHRPTSGRKNEQFF. The DNA for the CDR3 is TGTGCCAGCAACAAAACCCACCGGCCGACTAGCGGGAGGAAGAATGAGCAGTTCTTC.